This entry lists 21 T cell receptor beta chains sequenced from one sample in a study of post-analysis software for immune sequencing data (dated by TCRdb to the mid-2010s). Points the paper makes about the study in general: Patients showed significantly higher frequencies than controls for several TRBV segments, among them TRBV5-6, TRBV5-1 and TRBV20-1.

Receptor libraries were prepared by PCR. Data came from an Illumina HiSeq 2500. To reduce PCR and sequencing biases, unique molecular identifiers were built into the TCR beta cDNA libraries. TCRdb applied fastp at Q25 and MiXCR to the public reads, then kept only in-frame beta chains. Every distinct CDR3 protein forms one entry, paired with its most common genes and DNA. The sample contains 740,000 or so distinct CDR3 sequences, 53% of them found a single time. The ten largest make up approximately 4.5% of the sample. These receptors have no identified antigens. Sequenced: blood. The receptor source for this set is a girl aged 10 to 17 with multiple sclerosis.

This sequence joins TRBV5-1 and TRBJ1-2; 8 bases are shared with TRBD1. The germline V gene has CDR1 SGHRS and CDR2 YFSETQ. V lost 3 bases to trimming and J lost 4 bases; unmatched junction nucleotides: 11. The CDR3 has 16 residues. The CDR3 region is CASSYSGDRPSYGYTF. CDR3 nucleotide sequence: TGCGCCAGCAGCTATAGCGGGGACAGGCCGTCCTATGGCTACACCTTC.

This chain uses TRBV12-3 or TRBV12-4 with TRBJ2-5, with TRBD2 matching 10 bases. The J call is doubtful: the DNA matches TRBJ2-7 better. The CDR3 totals 19 residues. The CDR3 sequence is CASSPDFEPGLAWVYEQYF. The CDR3 nucleotides are TGTGCCAGCAGCCCGGACTTCGAACCGGGACTAGCGTGGGTATACGAGCAGTACTTC.

The gene calls are TRBV10-3 and TRBJ1-5; TRBD1 might be the D (5 bases). Germline lookup yields CDR1 ENHRY and CDR2 SYGVKD. The CDR3 is 15 amino acids. V was trimmed by 6 bases and J by 4 bases, leaving 16 bases between them. CDR3 nucleotides: TGTGCCATCAGCAAGGGACCGAACGGTAATCAGCCCCAGCATTTT. Residues: CAISKGPNGNQPQHF.

The chain links TRBV20-1 to TRBJ2-3; 12 bases agree with TRBD2. The length of the CDR3 is 14 residues. The germline CDR1 and CDR2 sequences are DFQATT and SNEGSKA (reference sequence). V lost 6 bases to trimming and J lost 3 bases; unmatched junction nucleotides: 4. The CDR3 nucleotides read TGCAGTGCGGGACTAGCGGGCCGGACAGATACGCAGTATTTT. Its protein is CSAGLAGRTDTQYF.

The genes are TRBV20-1 and TRBJ2-1; 11 bases align to TRBD2. CDR3 length: 14 amino acids. Germline lookup yields CDR1 DFQATT and CDR2 SNEGSKA (reference sequence). Trimming at V came to 6 bases and at J to 5 bases, leaving 6 bases not matched to a gene. This chain's CDR3 is CSATGLAVHNEQFF. The CDR3 bases are TGCAGTGCCACGGGACTAGCGGTCCACAATGAGCAGTTCTTC.

This clonotype was seen only a few times. The genes are TRBV3-1 and TRBJ2-7, with no clear D. Looked up from germline, CDR1 is LGHDT and CDR2 is YNNKEL (reference sequence). This CDR3 comprises 17 residues. The ends were cut back, 1 base at V and 2 bases at J, with 18 bases in the middle. Here the CDR3 DNA reads TGTGCCAGCAGCCAAGGAACGGCTATGATTCGGACCTACGAGCAGTACTTC. Translating it yields CASSQGTAMIRTYEQYF.

This clonotype occurred once. The chain uses TRBV14 and TRBJ2-7, with D tentatively TRBD2 (6 bases). CDR1 and CDR2 (germline): SGHDN, FVKESK. Deletions cut 1 base from V and 3 bases from J, with 16 bases between. This CDR3 is built from 16 residues. DNA for the CDR3: TGTGCCAGCAGCCAAGCGGCGGGGCTCCCCCTCTACGAGCAGTACTTC. Its translation: CASSQAAGLPLYEQYF.

This sequence joins TRBV7-3 and TRBJ2-1; D is possibly TRBD1 or TRBD2 (6 bases each). This CDR3 has 16 residues. The V gene's germline CDR1 is SGHTA and CDR2 FQGTGA. Trimming removed 5 bases at V and 2 bases at J, with 16 bases between. The CDR3 protein is CASSIVGGVTYNEQFF. CDR3 DNA sequence: TGTGCCAGCAGCATAGTCGGGGGCGTTACCTACAATGAGCAGTTCTTC.

The CDR3 protein is CASSLSVGQERYEQFF. The DNA for the CDR3 is TGTGCCAGCAGCTTGAGTGTAGGACAGGAAAGATATGAGCAGTTCTTC. The V gene is TRBV7-9, the J gene TRBJ2-1; 7 bases match TRBD1. After removal of 3 bases from V and 8 bases from J, the junction contained 13 bases not matched to a gene. Germline CDR1 reads SEHNR; CDR2 reads FQNEAQ (reference sequence). The CDR3 is 16 amino acids.

The chain employs TRBV12-3 or TRBV12-4 and TRBJ2-7, with TRBD1 matching 7 bases. This CDR3 has 16 amino acids. V shed 5 bases and J 5 bases; nucleotides not matched to a gene: 15. CDR3 sequence (DNA): TGTGCCAGCAGTCAAGATCGCTGGGACAGAGTAAACGAGCAGTACTTC. Amino acids: CASSQDRWDRVNEQYF.

The genes are TRBV3-1 and TRBJ1-5; D ambiguous. The CDR3 is 14 amino acids. Trimming cost V 2 bases and J 0 bases, with 5 bases left between them. Germline CDR1 LGHDT, CDR2 YNNKEL (reference sequence). CDR3 nucleotides: TGTGCCAGCAGCCAAAGTTATAGCAATCAGCCCCAGCATTTT. Protein product: CASSQSYSNQPQHF.

V usage is TRBV29-1 and J usage is TRBJ2-1, with 10 bases that match TRBD1. The germline gives CDR1 SQVTM, CDR2 ANQGSEA. V lost 7 bases and J lost 4; bases outside the gene matches: 4. CDR3 length: 13 residues. The CDR3 DNA is TGCAGCGACGGGGGACAGGGGTACAATGAGCAGTTCTTC. It is translated as CSDGGQGYNEQFF.

V and J are TRBV15 and TRBJ2-7, with a weak D call TRBD2 (5 bases). This CDR3 is built from 14 residues. Trimming cost V 0 bases and J 5 bases, with 11 bases left between them. Germline CDR1 LNHNV, CDR2 YYDKDF (reference sequence). The CDR3 DNA is TGTGCCACCAGCAGAGACCAGAGGGCGGACGAGCAGTACTTC. This sequence encodes CATSRDQRADEQYF.

The chain employs TRBV6-4 and TRBJ2-5; TRBD2 agrees at 7 bases. The CDR3 length is 15 residues. J gave up 4 bases and V 2 bases, and 7 bases lay outside the gene matches. The V gene's germline CDR1 is MRHNA and CDR2 SNTAGT. As DNA, the CDR3 is TGTGCCAGCAGTGACGGAGCGGGCGGGAGAGAGACCCAGTACTTC. Its protein is CASSDGAGGRETQYF.

The J gene is TRBJ2-7, the V gene TRBV20-1, with 9 bases aligning to TRBD1. The trim removed 0 bases at V and 1 base at J, leaving 4 bases unmatched. CDR1 and CDR2 (germline): DFQATT, SNEGSKA (reference sequence). This CDR3 contains 15 residues. DNA for the CDR3: TGCAGTGCTAGAGATCCCGACAGGGGGTCCTACGAGCAGTACTTC. Protein product: CSARDPDRGSYEQYF.

The table lists this clonotype with a few counts. The chain is built from TRBV29-1 and TRBJ1-1, with TRBD1 as a possible D gene (5 bases). CDR3 size: 13 residues. CDR1 is SQVTM and CDR2 is ANQGSEA in the germline V gene. V was cut by 7 bases and J by 1 base, with 13 bases left in between. The CDR3 reads CSASRQQNTEAFF. The CDR3 nucleotides are TGCAGCGCGAGTAGACAGCAGAACACTGAAGCTTTCTTT.

This clonotype was counted once. The rearrangement links TRBV5-1 to TRBJ2-5; TRBD1 aligns across 7 bases. The J call may be faulty, since TRBJ2-7 better matches the DNA end. This CDR3 comprises 13 residues. Per the germline V gene, CDR1 is SGHRS and CDR2 is YFSETQ. DNA of the CDR3: TGCGCCAGCAGCGTCGACAGGGACCACGAGCAGTACTTC. Translation: CASSVDRDHEQYF.

V and J are TRBV7-9 and TRBJ2-1, with 10 bases fitting TRBD2. The germline V gene encodes CDR1 SEHNR and CDR2 FQNEAQ (reference sequence). V gave up 3 bases and J gave up 7 bases; unmatched junction bases: 9. The CDR3 extends over 16 amino acids. The CDR3 spells CASSFSQREGRNEQFF. DNA of the CDR3: TGTGCCAGCAGCTTCTCCCAGCGGGAGGGCCGGAATGAGCAGTTCTTC.

A word on this clonotype: Compared with germline, one end of the junction differs, possibly owing to a read error. The chain recombines TRBV27 with TRBJ1-2; tentatively, D is TRBD1 (5 bases). Germline V gene data show CDR1 as MNHEY and CDR2 as SMNVEV (reference sequence). The CDR3 has 14 residues. CDR3 residues: CASSYSEGNYGYTF. The CDR3 coding sequence is TGTGCCAGCAGTTACTCTGAGGGGAACTATGGCTACACCTTT.

CDR3 in amino acids: CASSRGTSGDNEQFF. The CDR3 DNA reads as TGTGCCAGCAGCCGCGGGACTAGCGGAGACAATGAGCAGTTCTTC. The J gene is TRBJ2-1, the V gene TRBV7-6, with TRBD2 matching 11 bases. After removal of 5 bases from V and 5 bases from J, the junction contained 5 bases not matched to a gene. CDR3 length equals 15 residues. CDR1 and CDR2 (germline): SGHVS, FNYEAQ.

The chain has TRBV12-3 or TRBV12-4 and TRBJ2-1, with 14 bases aligning to TRBD2. V trimming: 4 bases; J trimming: 5 bases; junction bases outside the gene matches: 1. There are 15 residues in the CDR3. The CDR3 region has the DNA TGTGCCAGCAGTTGGACTAGCGGGAGGCACAATGAGCAGTTCTTC. Amino acid sequence: CASSWTSGRHNEQFF.